Listed below are T cell receptor beta chains from one sample, sequenced in a study of cytomegalovirus exposure and HLA in healthy donors. Sequenced by immunoSEQ multiplex PCR; TCRdb stores in-frame clones only, minus some. This sample contains 130,000 to 150,000 clones. The sequenced material came from PBMCs. These receptors all come from a woman aged 45-59 years in good health and CMV-seronegative. The CDR3 runs from the conserved cysteine through the conserved F or W. A D gene is named only where the DNA matches it firmly.

D gene: TRBD1; V gene: TRBV11-1; J gene: TRBJ2-2; CDR3 protein: CASSLPGQGMTGELFF; CDR3 DNA: TGTGCCAGCAGCTTGCCGGGACAGGGGATGACCGGGGAGCTGTTTTTT
D gene: TRBD1; V gene: TRBV29-1; J gene: TRBJ2-1; CDR3 protein: CSVVRDRGDNEQFF; CDR3 DNA: TGCAGCGTTGTGCGGGACAGGGGGGACAATGAGCAGTTCTTC
D gene: TRBD1; V gene: TRBV27; J gene: TRBJ1-1; CDR3 protein: CASSDRGLNTEAFF; CDR3 DNA: TGTGCCAGCAGCGACAGGGGCTTGAACACTGAAGCTTTCTTT
D gene: -; V gene: TRBV9; J gene: TRBJ2-7; CDR3 protein: CASSVGQGLLYEQYF; CDR3 DNA: TGTGCCAGCAGCGTAGGGCAGGGTTTACTCTACGAGCAGTACTTC
D gene: TRBD1; V gene: TRBV7-9; J gene: TRBJ1-5; CDR3 protein: CASSRDRVGQPQHF; CDR3 DNA: TGTGCCAGCAGTCGCGACAGGGTAGGGCAGCCCCAGCATTTT
D gene: TRBD2; V gene: TRBV27; J gene: TRBJ2-1; CDR3 protein: CASSLVSGPYNEQFF; CDR3 DNA: TGTGCCAGCAGTTTGGTTAGCGGGCCGTACAATGAGCAGTTCTTC
D gene: -; V gene: TRBV7-2; J gene: TRBJ1-2; CDR3 protein: CASSLVGGSGHGYTF; CDR3 DNA: TGTGCCAGCAGCTTGGTCGGGGGGAGCGGTCATGGCTACACCTTC
D gene: -; V gene: TRBV28; J gene: TRBJ2-7; CDR3 protein: CASRAPVSSYEQYF; CDR3 DNA: TGTGCCAGCAGGGCCCCCGTTTCATCCTACGAGCAGTACTTC
D gene: TRBD2; V gene: TRBV7-2; J gene: TRBJ2-1; CDR3 protein: CASVKEAGVGNEQFF; CDR3 DNA: TGTGCCAGCGTCAAAGAGGCGGGAGTAGGGAATGAGCAGTTCTTC
D gene: TRBD2; V gene: TRBV5-1; J gene: TRBJ2-2; CDR3 protein: CASRTYPRLAGETGELFF; CDR3 DNA: TGCGCCAGTCGCACTTACCCCCGACTAGCGGGGGAAACCGGGGAGCTGTTTTTT
D gene: TRBD1; V gene: TRBV5-1; J gene: TRBJ1-2; CDR3 protein: CASSLDRGGYTF; CDR3 DNA: TGCGCCAGCAGCCTGGACAGGGGCGGCTACACCTTC
D gene: -; V gene: TRBV9; J gene: TRBJ2-5; CDR3 protein: CASSVDAGVGTQYF; CDR3 DNA: TGTGCCAGCAGCGTAGATGCAGGGGTAGGGACCCAGTACTTC
D gene: -; V gene: TRBV4-3; J gene: TRBJ1-4; CDR3 protein: CASSQVNNNEKLFF; CDR3 DNA: TGCGCCAGCAGCCAAGTAAATAATAATGAAAAACTGTTTTTT
D gene: -; V gene: TRBV29-1; J gene: TRBJ2-1; CDR3 protein: CSVEVSRRSSYNEQFF; CDR3 DNA: TGCAGCGTTGAAGTATCCAGGCGAAGCTCCTACAATGAGCAGTTCTTC
D gene: -; V gene: TRBV5-1; J gene: TRBJ2-3; CDR3 protein: CASSFGQNTDTQYF; CDR3 DNA: TGCGCCAGCAGCTTCGGACAGAACACAGATACGCAGTATTTT
D gene: TRBD1; V gene: TRBV7-7; J gene: TRBJ2-2; CDR3 protein: CASSPGTGVIGELFF; CDR3 DNA: TGTGCCAGCAGCCCTGGGACAGGGGTCATCGGGGAGCTGTTTTTT
D gene: TRBD1; V gene: TRBV6-5; J gene: TRBJ2-7; CDR3 protein: CASLKAGGSSYEQYF; CDR3 DNA: TGTGCCAGCTTAAAGGCAGGGGGTAGCTCCTACGAGCAGTACTTC
D gene: TRBD1; V gene: TRBV4-1; J gene: TRBJ2-1; CDR3 protein: CASSQGSRQGEQFF; CDR3 DNA: TGCGCCAGCAGCCAAGGGTCTCGACAGGGCGAGCAGTTCTTC
D gene: TRBD1; V gene: TRBV11-1; J gene: TRBJ1-2; CDR3 protein: CASSLQTGVRGYTF; CDR3 DNA: TGTGCCAGCAGCTTACAGACAGGGGTTCGAGGCTACACCTTC
D gene: -; V gene: TRBV27; J gene: TRBJ1-1; CDR3 protein: CASRVGRWTEAFF; CDR3 DNA: TGTGCCAGCAGGGTTGGGAGGTGGACTGAAGCTTTCTTT
D gene: -; V gene: TRBV2; J gene: TRBJ1-1; CDR3 protein: CASVRQVTGTEAFF; CDR3 DNA: TGTGCCAGCGTACGACAGGTGACGGGAACTGAAGCTTTCTTT
D gene: -; V gene: TRBV28; J gene: TRBJ2-5; CDR3 protein: CASSLSDFQETQYF; CDR3 DNA: TGTGCCAGCAGTTTATCGGACTTCCAAGAGACCCAGTACTTC
D gene: TRBD2; V gene: TRBV7-9; J gene: TRBJ2-7; CDR3 protein: CASRPVGLAFEQYF; CDR3 DNA: TGTGCCAGCAGGCCCGTGGGACTAGCGTTCGAGCAGTACTTC